This T cell receptor beta chain was retrieved from a study of T cells and Merkel cell carcinoma outcomes. The repertoire was sequenced with immunoSEQ multiplex PCR; TCRdb's copy has only in-frame clones and lacks some. The data show some 500 clones, roughly 88% seen once. Notes on this clone: No antigen is known for it.

This CDR3 spans 15 amino acids. The germline V gene encodes CDR1 SGHRS and CDR2 YFSETQ. Trimming stripped 1 base from V and 7 bases from J, with 12 bases between. General study points: Repertoire plus T-cell density reportedly predicted Merkel cell carcinoma outcomes.

Sequenced sample: tumor tissue from Merkel cell carcinoma. V usage is TRBV5-1 and J usage is TRBJ1-6; a possible D gene is TRBD1 (5 bases). This sequence was found in a human donor with Merkel cell carcinoma. CDR3 nucleotide sequence: TGCGCCAGCAGCTTGTGGGGGGACCGAAATTCACCCCTCCACTTT. It translates to CASSLWGDRNSPLHF.